This T cell receptor beta chain was profiled in a study of a mutant IDH1 vaccine in newly diagnosed glioma. Study-level background: Once 4-6 weeks had passed after radiotherapy alone, vaccination started, or it started with temozolomide cycles. Therapy received beforehand was radiotherapy, temozolomide, or both, with most patients given both. Study-level points and caveats: In 90% to 95% of patients, immune responses induced by the vaccine occurred.

V lost 5 bases, J lost 4 bases, and 13 bases stayed unmatched. CDR3 length equals 17 residues. From germline, CDR1 is WNHNN and CDR2 SYGVQD (reference sequence). About this clone itself: Its antigen is still unknown.

Assay: immunoSEQ multiplex PCR; the TCRdb copy retains only in-frame clones and omits some. The sample records over 50,000 clones, over 80% being singletons. Indicated time point: week 5, during vaccination. In the vaccine, a single dose held 300 ug of the mutant IDH1 20-mer peptide, along with topical imiquimod. In every donor, the tumor was a new WHO grade 3 or 4 IDH1-mutant, ATRX-lost astrocytoma. The clonotype originates from a woman aged 40 to 49 with glioma. The chain recombines TRBV10-1 with TRBJ2-7; 11 bases map to TRBD1. The starting material was PBMCs, obtained from a glioma patient whose treatment included an IDH1 peptide vaccine. Here the CDR3 DNA reads TGCGCCAGCAGTCACTCCACCCGGGACAGGGGGAAGTACGAGCAGTACTTC. Translation gives CASSHSTRDRGKYEQYF.